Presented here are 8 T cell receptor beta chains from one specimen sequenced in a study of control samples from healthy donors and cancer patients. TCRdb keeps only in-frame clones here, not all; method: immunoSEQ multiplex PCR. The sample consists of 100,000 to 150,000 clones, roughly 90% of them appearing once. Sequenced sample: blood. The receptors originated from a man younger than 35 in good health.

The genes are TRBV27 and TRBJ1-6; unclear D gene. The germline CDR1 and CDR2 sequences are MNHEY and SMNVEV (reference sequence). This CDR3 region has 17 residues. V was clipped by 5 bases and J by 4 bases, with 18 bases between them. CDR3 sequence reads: CASSLTFVRGYNSPLHF. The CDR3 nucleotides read TGTGCCAGCAGTCTGACATTCGTTAGAGGGTATAATTCACCCCTCCACTTT.

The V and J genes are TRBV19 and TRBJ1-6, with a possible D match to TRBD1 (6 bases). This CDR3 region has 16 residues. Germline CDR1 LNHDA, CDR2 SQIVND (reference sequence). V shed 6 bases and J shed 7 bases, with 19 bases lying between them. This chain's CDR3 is CASRDSEMWINSPLHF. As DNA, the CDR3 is TGTGCCAGTAGGGACAGCGAAATGTGGATAAATTCACCCCTCCACTTT.

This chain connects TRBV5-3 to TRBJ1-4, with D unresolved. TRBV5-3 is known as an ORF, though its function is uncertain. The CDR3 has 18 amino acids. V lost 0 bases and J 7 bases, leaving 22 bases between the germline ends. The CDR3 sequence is CARSLVSQQWRAGEKLFF. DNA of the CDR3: TGTGCCAGAAGCTTGGTCAGTCAACAGTGGAGAGCGGGTGAAAAACTGTTTTTT.

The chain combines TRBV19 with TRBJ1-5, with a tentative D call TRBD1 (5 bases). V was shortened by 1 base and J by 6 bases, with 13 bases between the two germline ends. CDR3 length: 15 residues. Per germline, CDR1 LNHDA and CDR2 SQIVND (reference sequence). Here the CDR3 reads CASSIGQGWVQPQHF. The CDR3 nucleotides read TGTGCCAGTAGTATAGGGCAGGGCTGGGTTCAGCCCCAGCATTTT.

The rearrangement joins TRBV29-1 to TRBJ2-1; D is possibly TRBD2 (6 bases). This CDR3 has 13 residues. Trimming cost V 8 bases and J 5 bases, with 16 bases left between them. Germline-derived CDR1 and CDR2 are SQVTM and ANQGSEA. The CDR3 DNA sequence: TGCAGCTTCGGCCTGGGACTTGACAATGAGCAGTTCTTC. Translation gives CSFGLGLDNEQFF.

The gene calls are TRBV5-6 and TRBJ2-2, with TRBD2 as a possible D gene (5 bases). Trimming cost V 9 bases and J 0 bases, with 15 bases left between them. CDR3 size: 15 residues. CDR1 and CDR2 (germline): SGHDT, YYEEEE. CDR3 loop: CATSRGHTNTGELFF. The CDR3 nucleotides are TGTGCCACCTCGCGAGGGCATACGAACACCGGGGAGCTGTTTTTT.

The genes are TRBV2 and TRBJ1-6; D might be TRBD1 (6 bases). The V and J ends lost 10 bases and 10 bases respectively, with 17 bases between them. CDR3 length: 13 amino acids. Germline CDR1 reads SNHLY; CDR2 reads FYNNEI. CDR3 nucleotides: TGTGCCACCCACACAGGGAGGAACTCACCCCTCCACTTT. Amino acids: CATHTGRNSPLHF. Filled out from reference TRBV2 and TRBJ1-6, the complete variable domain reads EPEVTQTPSHQVTQMGQEVILRCVPISNHLYFYWYRQILGQKVEFLVSFYNNEISEKSEIFDDQFSVERPDGSNFTLKIRSTKLEDSAMYFCATHTGRNSPLHFGNGTRLTVT.

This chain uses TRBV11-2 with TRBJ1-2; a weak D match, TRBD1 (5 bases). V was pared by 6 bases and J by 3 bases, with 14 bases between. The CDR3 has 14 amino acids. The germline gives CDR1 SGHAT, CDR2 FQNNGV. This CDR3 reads CASRGLAGYYGYTF. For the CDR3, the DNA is TGTGCCAGCAGGGGGCTGGCAGGGTACTATGGCTACACCTTC.